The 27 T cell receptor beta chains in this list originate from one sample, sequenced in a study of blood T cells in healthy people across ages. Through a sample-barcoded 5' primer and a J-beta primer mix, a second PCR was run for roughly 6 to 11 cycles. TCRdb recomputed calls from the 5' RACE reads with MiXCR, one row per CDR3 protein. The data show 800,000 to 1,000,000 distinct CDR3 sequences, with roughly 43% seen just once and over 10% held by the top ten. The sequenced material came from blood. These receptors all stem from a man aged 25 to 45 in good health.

The CDR3 loop reads CASSYGSGATGSPLHF. In DNA form, the CDR3 reads TGTGCCAGCAGTTATGGATCAGGGGCAACAGGTTCACCCCTCCACTTT. The chain joins TRBV28 to TRBJ1-6; TRBD1 might be the D (6 bases). Germline-derived CDR1 and CDR2 are MDHEN and SYDVKM. V gave up 4 bases and J gave up 9 bases, with 19 bases separating them. CDR3 length equals 16 residues. The entire variable domain, with the rest obtained from reference TRBV28 and TRBJ1-6, is as follows: DVKVTQSSRYLVKRTGEKVFLECVQDMDHENMFWYRQDPGLGLRLIYFSYDVKMKEKGDIPEGYSVSREKKERFSLILESASTNQTSMYLCASSYGSGATGSPLHFGNGTRLTVT.

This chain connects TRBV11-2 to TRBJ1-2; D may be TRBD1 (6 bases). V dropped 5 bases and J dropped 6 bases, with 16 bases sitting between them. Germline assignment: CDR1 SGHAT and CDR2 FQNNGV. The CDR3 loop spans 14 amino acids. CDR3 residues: CASSPRGGLDGYTF. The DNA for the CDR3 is TGTGCCAGCAGCCCCCGAGGGGGTTTGGATGGCTACACCTTC.

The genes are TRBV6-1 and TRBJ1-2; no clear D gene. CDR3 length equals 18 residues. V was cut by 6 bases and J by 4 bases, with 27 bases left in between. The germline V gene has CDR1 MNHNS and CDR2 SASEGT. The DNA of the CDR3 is TGTGCCAGCAGCCACGGGATACGCGGCTCCTCTATTTCCTATGGCTACACCTTC. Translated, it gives CASSHGIRGSSISYGYTF.

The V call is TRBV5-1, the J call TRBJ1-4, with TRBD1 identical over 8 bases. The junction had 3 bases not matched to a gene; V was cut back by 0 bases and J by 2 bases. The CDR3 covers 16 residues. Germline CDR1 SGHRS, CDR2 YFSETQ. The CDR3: CASSLEQGATNEKLFF. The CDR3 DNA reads TGCGCCAGCAGCTTGGAGCAGGGGGCGACTAATGAAAAACTGTTTTTT.

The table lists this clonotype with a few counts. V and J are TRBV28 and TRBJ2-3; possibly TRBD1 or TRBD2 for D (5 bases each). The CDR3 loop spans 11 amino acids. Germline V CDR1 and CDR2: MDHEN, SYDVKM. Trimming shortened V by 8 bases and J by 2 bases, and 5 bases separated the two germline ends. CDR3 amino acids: CASGTTDTQYF. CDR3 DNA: TGTGCCAGCGGGACCACAGATACGCAGTATTTT.

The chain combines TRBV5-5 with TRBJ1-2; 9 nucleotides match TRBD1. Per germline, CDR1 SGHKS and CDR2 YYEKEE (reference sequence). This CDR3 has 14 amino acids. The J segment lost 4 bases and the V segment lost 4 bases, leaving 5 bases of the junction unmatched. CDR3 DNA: TGTGCCAGCAGCGGGGGACAGGGTGGCTATGGCTACACCTTC. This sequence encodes CASSGGQGGYGYTF.

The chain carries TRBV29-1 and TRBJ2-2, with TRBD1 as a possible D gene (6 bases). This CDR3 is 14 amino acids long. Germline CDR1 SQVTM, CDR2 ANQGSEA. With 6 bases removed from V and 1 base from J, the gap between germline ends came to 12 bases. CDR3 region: CSVVRGLNTGELFF. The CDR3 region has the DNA TGCAGCGTGGTCAGGGGCTTGAACACCGGGGAGCTGTTTTTT.

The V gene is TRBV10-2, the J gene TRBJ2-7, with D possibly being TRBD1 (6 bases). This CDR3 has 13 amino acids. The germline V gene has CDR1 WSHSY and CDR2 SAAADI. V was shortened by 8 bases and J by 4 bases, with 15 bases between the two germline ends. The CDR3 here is CASVDRLFYEQYF. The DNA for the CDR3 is TGCGCCAGCGTTGACAGGCTCTTTTACGAGCAGTACTTC.

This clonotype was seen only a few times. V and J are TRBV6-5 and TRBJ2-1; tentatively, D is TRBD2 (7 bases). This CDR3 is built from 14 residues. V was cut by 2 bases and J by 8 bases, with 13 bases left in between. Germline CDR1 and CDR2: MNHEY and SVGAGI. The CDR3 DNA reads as TGTGCCAGCAGTTACAGGGGGGGTGGCGATGAGCAGTTCTTC. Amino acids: CASSYRGGGDEQFF.

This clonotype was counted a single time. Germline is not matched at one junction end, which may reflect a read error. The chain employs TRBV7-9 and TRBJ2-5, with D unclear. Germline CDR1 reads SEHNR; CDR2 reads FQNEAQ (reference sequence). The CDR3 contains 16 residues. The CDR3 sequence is CASSLAGILYQETQYF. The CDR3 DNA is TGTGCTAGCAGCCTGGCTGGGATACTTTACCAAGAGACCCAGTACTTC.

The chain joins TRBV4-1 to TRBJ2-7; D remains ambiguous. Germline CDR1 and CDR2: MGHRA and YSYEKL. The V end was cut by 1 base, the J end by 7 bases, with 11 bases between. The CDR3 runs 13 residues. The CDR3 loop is CASSQVRSREQYF. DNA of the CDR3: TGCGCCAGCAGCCAAGTCCGTTCGCGGGAGCAGTACTTC.

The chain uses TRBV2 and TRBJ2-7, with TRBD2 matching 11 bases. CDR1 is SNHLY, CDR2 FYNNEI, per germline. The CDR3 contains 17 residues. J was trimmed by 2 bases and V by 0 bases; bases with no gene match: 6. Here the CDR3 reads CASSEALLTSGTYEQYF. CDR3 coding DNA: TGTGCCAGCAGTGAAGCGCTTCTGACTAGCGGGACCTACGAGCAGTACTTC.

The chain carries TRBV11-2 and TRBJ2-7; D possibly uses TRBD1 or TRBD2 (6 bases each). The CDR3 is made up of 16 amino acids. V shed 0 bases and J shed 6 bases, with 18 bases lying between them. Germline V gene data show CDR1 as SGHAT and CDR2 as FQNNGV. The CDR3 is CASSLDAFGGLGEQYF. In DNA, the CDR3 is TGTGCCAGCAGCTTAGACGCCTTCGGGGGCTTGGGCGAGCAGTACTTC.

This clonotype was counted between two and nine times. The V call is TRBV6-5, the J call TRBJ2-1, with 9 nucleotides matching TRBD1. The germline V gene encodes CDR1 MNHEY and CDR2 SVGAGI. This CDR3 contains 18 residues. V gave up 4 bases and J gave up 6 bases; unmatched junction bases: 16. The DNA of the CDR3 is TGTGCCAGCAGTTTTCAGGGACAGGGAGTTGGATCGTCCAATGAGCAGTTCTTC. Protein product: CASSFQGQGVGSSNEQFF.

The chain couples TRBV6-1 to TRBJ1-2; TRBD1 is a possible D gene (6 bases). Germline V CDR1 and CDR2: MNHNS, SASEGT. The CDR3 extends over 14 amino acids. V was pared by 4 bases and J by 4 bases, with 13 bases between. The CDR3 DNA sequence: TGTGCCAGCAGTGCCAGGGGAAATTCCTATGGCTACACCTTC. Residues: CASSARGNSYGYTF.

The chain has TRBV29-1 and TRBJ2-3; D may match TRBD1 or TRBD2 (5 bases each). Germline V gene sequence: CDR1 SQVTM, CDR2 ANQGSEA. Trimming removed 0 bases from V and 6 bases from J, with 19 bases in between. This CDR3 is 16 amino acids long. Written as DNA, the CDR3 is TGCAGCGTTGAAGATCTTACCGGGGCCAATGGCGATACGCAGTATTTT. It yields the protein CSVEDLTGANGDTQYF.

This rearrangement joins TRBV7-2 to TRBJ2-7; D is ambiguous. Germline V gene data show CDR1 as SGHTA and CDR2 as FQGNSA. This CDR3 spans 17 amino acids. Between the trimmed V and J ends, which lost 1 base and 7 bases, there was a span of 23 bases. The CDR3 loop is CASSLEALLITHNEQYF. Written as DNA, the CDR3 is TGTGCCAGCAGCTTAGAGGCCCTTTTAATTACCCACAATGAGCAGTACTTC. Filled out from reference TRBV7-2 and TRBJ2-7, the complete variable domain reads GAGVSQSPSNKVTEKGKDVELRCDPISGHTALYWYRQSLGQGLEFLIYFQGNSAPDKSGLPSDRFSAERTGGSVSTLTIQRTQQEDSAVYLCASSLEALLITHNEQYFGPGTRLTVT.

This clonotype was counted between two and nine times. The CDR3 sequence: CATSVGTGYQETQYF. Written as DNA, the CDR3 is TGTGCCACCAGTGTCGGGACAGGGTACCAAGAGACCCAGTACTTC. This rearrangement joins TRBV24-1 to TRBJ2-5; 9 bases are a match to TRBD1. Germline loops: CDR1 KGHDR, CDR2 SFDVKD. The CDR3 runs to 15 residues. V lost 5 bases and J lost 0; bases outside the gene matches: 3.

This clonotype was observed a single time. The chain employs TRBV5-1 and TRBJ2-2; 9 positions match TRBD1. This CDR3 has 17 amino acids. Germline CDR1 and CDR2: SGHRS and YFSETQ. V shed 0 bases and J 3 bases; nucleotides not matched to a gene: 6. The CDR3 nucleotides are TGCGCCAGCAGCTTGGTAGGGACAGGGACTCACACCGGGGAGCTGTTTTTT. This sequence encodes CASSLVGTGTHTGELFF.

CDR3 bases: TGCAGTGCTAGAACCTTACAGGGTACCTCCTATAATTCACCCCTCCACTTT. Its translation: CSARTLQGTSYNSPLHF. This chain connects TRBV20-1 to TRBJ1-6, with TRBD1 as a possible D gene (6 bases). The CDR3 sequence is 17 residues long. CDR1 is DFQATT and CDR2 is SNEGSKA in the germline V gene (reference sequence). V was shortened by 2 bases and J by 0 bases, with 14 bases between the two germline ends.

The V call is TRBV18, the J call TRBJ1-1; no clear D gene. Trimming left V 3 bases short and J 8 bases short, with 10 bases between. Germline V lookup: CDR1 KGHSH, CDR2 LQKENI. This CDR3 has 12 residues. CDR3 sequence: CASSPETREAFF. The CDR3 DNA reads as TGTGCCAGCTCACCCGAAACCCGAGAAGCTTTCTTT.

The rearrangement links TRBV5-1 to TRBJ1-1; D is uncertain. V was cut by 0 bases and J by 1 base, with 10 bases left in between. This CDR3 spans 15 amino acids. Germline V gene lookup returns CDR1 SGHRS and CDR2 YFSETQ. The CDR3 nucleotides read TGCGCCAGCAGCTTGGCAGATCCGACGAACACTGAAGCTTTCTTT. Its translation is CASSLADPTNTEAFF.

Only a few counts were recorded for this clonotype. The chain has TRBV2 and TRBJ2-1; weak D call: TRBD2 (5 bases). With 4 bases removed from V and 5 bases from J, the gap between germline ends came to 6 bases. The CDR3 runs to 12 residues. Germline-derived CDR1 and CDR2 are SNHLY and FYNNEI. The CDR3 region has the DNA TGTGCCAGCAGTGGAGGGAACAATGAGCAGTTCTTC. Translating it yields CASSGGNNEQFF.

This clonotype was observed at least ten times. This CDR3 reads CASSLQAQYF. The CDR3 region has the DNA TGTGCCAGCAGCTTACAAGCTCAGTACTTC. This chain links TRBV7-9 with TRBJ2-5; no definite D call. The CDR3 has 10 residues. The ends were cut back, 2 bases at V and 11 bases at J, with 6 bases in the middle. CDR1 SEHNR and CDR2 FQNEAQ come from the germline V gene (reference sequence).

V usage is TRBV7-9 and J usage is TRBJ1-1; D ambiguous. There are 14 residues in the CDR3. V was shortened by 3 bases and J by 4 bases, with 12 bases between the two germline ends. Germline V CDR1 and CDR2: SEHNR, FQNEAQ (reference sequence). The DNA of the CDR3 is TGTGCCAGCAGCTTCGACTCTATGGGCACTGAAGCTTTCTTT. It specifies CASSFDSMGTEAFF.

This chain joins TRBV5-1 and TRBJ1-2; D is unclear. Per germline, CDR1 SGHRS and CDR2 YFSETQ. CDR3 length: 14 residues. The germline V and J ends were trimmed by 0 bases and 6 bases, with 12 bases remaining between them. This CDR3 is CASSLVSGVDGYTF. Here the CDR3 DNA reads TGCGCCAGCAGCTTGGTTTCTGGGGTTGATGGCTACACCTTC.

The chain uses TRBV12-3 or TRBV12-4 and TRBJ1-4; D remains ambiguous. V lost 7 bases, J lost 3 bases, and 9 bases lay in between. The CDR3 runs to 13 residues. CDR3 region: CASTLWANEKLFF. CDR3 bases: TGTGCCAGCACCCTTTGGGCTAATGAAAAACTGTTTTTT.